The entry below gives a single T cell receptor (beta chain) sequence along with its context. The antigen is unknown. The data belong to a study of CD8+ T cells in alopecia areata. Across the study: A regimen of oral tofacitinib, 5 to 10 mg twice daily, was given to treated patients. Findings and limits, study-wide: Patients displayed less clarity in TCR sharing than mice, a finding possibly related to HLA.

As part of sample collection, lesional scalp punch biopsies and peripheral blood were taken from alopecia areata patients. Trimming removed 5 bases from V and 0 bases from J; junction bases left unmatched: 2. The CDR3 extends over 15 amino acids. The germline V gene encodes CDR1 SGHNT and CDR2 YENEEA. Once RNA had been extracted, it was reverse transcribed into cDNA to act as the sequencing template. Produced via immunoSEQ multiplex PCR; TCRdb's table is partial and in-frame only. Of roughly 250,000 clones in the sample, around 67% were seen once. The specimen was CD4+ T cells sorted from blood, collected at week 0. This rearrangement joins TRBV11-3 to TRBJ2-1; 9 bases are shared with TRBD2. This clonotype was obtained from a human donor with alopecia areata. CDR3 sequence reads: CASSISGGSYNEQFF. The CDR3 coding sequence is TGTGCCAGCAGCATTAGCGGGGGCTCCTACAATGAGCAGTTCTTC.